The 24 T cell receptor beta chains reported below all come from one sample, sequenced in a study of blood T cells in healthy people across ages. Using a J-beta primer mix together with a sample-barcoded 5' primer, a second PCR was run for roughly 6 to 11 cycles. Using its own MiXCR run on the 5' RACE reads, TCRdb lists one record per CDR3 protein. The sample shows around 280,000 distinct CDR3 sequences, 27% of them seen only once. Sequencing was performed on blood. The source is a woman aged 70 to 79 in good health.

This clonotype occurred a few times. The J gene is TRBJ1-4, the V gene TRBV15, with D possibly TRBD1 on 5 matching bases. The germline V and J ends were trimmed by 4 bases and 5 bases, with 11 bases remaining between them. The CDR3 totals 14 residues. CDR1 LNHNV and CDR2 YYDKDF come from the germline V gene (reference sequence). CDR3 amino acids: CATSKRAGNEKLFF. DNA of the CDR3: TGTGCCACCAGCAAAAGGGCAGGGAATGAAAAACTGTTTTTT.

The gene calls are TRBV7-9 and TRBJ1-1; D gene uncertain. CDR1 is SEHNR and CDR2 is FQNEAQ in the germline V gene (reference sequence). Between the trimmed V and J ends, which lost 3 bases and 5 bases, there was a span of 7 bases. There are 12 residues in the CDR3. In DNA form, the CDR3 reads TGTGCCAGCAGCTTGGCGGGGACTGAAGCTTTCTTT. Its translation is CASSLAGTEAFF.

This clonotype was picked up a small number of times. This chain joins TRBV4-2 and TRBJ2-5; no definite D call. The CDR3 length is 14 residues. V was clipped by 0 bases and J by 3 bases, with 8 bases between them. CDR1 and CDR2 from the germline V gene are LGHNA and YNFKEQ. CDR3 residues: CASSQELVKETQYF. The CDR3 DNA reads as TGTGCCAGCAGCCAAGAGCTAGTTAAAGAGACCCAGTACTTC.

The chain combines TRBV5-1 with TRBJ1-4; 7 bases map to TRBD1. CDR1 SGHRS and CDR2 YFSETQ come from the germline V gene. The ends lost 2 bases at V and 7 bases at J; junction bases unmatched: 14. The CDR3 extends over 17 amino acids. DNA for the CDR3: TGCGCCAGCAGCTTTAGTGAGGGGGCGCGATCAGGTGAAAAACTGTTTTTT. Translating it yields CASSFSEGARSGEKLFF.

This clonotype turned up a few times. V and J are TRBV4-3 and TRBJ2-5; D gene unclear. Germline V CDR1 and CDR2: LGHNA, YSLEER. The CDR3 spans 15 residues. Trimming shortened V by 0 bases and J by 4 bases, and 12 bases separated the two germline ends. In DNA form, the CDR3 reads TGCGCCAGCAGCCAAGATGGGTTATTGGGAGAGACCCAGTACTTC. It translates to CASSQDGLLGETQYF.

The chain carries TRBV29-1 and TRBJ1-1, with TRBD1 matching 8 bases. The CDR3 runs 13 residues. In germline, CDR1 is SQVTM, CDR2 ANQGSEA. J gave up 5 bases and V 7 bases, and 9 bases lay outside the gene matches. CDR3 loop: CSASGQARTEAFF. CDR3 in DNA: TGCAGCGCTTCGGGACAGGCAAGGACTGAAGCTTTCTTT.

This clonotype occurred a few times. The CDR3 bases are TGCAGTGCTAGACGAGCGGGTATCAGCTCCTACAATGAGCAGTTCTTC. Its translation is CSARRAGISSYNEQFF. The chain combines TRBV20-1 with TRBJ2-1; tentative D call: TRBD2 (6 bases). The CDR3 length is 16 residues. Germline V lookup: CDR1 DFQATT, CDR2 SNEGSKA (reference sequence). Trimming removed 2 bases at V and 0 bases at J, with 14 bases between.

This clonotype was detected only once. V is TRBV7-2 and J is TRBJ1-1; D remains unclear. The CDR3 has 14 residues. Germline assignment: CDR1 SGHTA and CDR2 FQGNSA. Between the trimmed V and J ends, which lost 0 bases and 5 bases, there was a span of 10 bases. The CDR3 reads CASSLAEITTEAFF. The CDR3 DNA follows: TGTGCCAGCAGCTTAGCAGAGATAACGACTGAAGCTTTCTTT.

The chain carries TRBV3-1 and TRBJ1-2, with 8 nucleotides matching TRBD1. CDR3 length equals 13 residues. Losses at the gene ends were 4 bases for V and 6 bases for J; bases not matched to a gene: 4. Looked up from germline, CDR1 is LGHDT and CDR2 is YNNKEL (reference sequence). The CDR3 nucleotides are TGTGCCAGCAGCCCGAGGACAGGGAATGGCTACACCTTC. Protein sequence: CASSPRTGNGYTF.

In its sample, this clonotype was seen a few times. The V call is TRBV20-1, the J call TRBJ2-5; the match to TRBD2 covers 9 bases. From germline, CDR1 is DFQATT and CDR2 SNEGSKA (reference sequence). The CDR3 is made up of 16 amino acids. Trimming removed 3 bases from V and 1 base from J; junction bases left unmatched: 9. CDR3 in DNA: TGCAGTGCTAGGTCGTCGCGGGAGGGCCTCCAAGAGACCCAGTACTTC. Its protein is CSARSSREGLQETQYF.

The V and J genes are TRBV6-1 and TRBJ2-6; D is possibly TRBD1 (5 bases). The V and J ends lost 3 bases and 4 bases respectively, with 13 bases between them. Germline-derived CDR1 and CDR2 are MNHNS and SASEGT. This CDR3 region has 16 residues. The CDR3 DNA reads TGTGCCAGCAGTGAGCAGGGTTCAGCCGGGGCCAACGTCCTGACTTTC. Protein product: CASSEQGSAGANVLTF.

Concerning this clonotype: At one boundary the junction diverges from the germline segment, which might be a read error. The rearrangement uses TRBV2 and TRBJ1-5; 10 positions match TRBD1. Germline V lookup: CDR1 SNHLY, CDR2 FYNNEI. This CDR3 is built from 15 residues. CDR3: CASREDRGPLQPQHF. The CDR3 DNA follows: TGTGCCAGCAGGGAAGACAGGGGGCCGTTGCAGCCCCAGCATTTT.

This clonotype was observed at least ten times. This rearrangement joins TRBV20-1 to TRBJ2-4, with TRBD2 identical over 9 bases. V trimming: 7 bases; J trimming: 9 bases; junction bases outside the gene matches: 10. Per germline, CDR1 DFQATT and CDR2 SNEGSKA (reference sequence). The CDR3 spans 13 residues. The CDR3 reads CSGRTGTSSIQYF. The DNA for the CDR3 is TGCAGTGGCCGAACCGGGACTAGCAGCATTCAGTACTTC.

This chain connects TRBV18 to TRBJ1-1; the D is unclear. CDR1 and CDR2 from the germline V gene are KGHSH and LQKENI. Trimming took 0 bases from V and 7 from J, leaving 9 bases between them. The length of the CDR3 is 13 residues. CDR3 protein: CASSPPSGREAFF. CDR3 sequence (DNA): TGTGCCAGCTCACCACCGTCAGGACGTGAAGCTTTCTTT.

This clonotype was seen a handful of times. The chain employs TRBV5-1 and TRBJ2-3; D might be TRBD1 or TRBD2, each matching 5 bases. The V gene's germline CDR1 is SGHRS and CDR2 YFSETQ. V was pared by 0 bases and J by 0 bases, with 5 bases between. The CDR3 covers 14 residues. The CDR3 loop is CASSLGDSTDTQYF. The CDR3 DNA follows: TGCGCCAGCAGCTTGGGGGACAGCACAGATACGCAGTATTTT.

As for this clonotype: The junction shows a germline mismatch at one end, possibly a read error. V is TRBV28 and J is TRBJ2-6; 9 bases fit TRBD1. Germline values: CDR1 MDHEN, CDR2 SYDVKM. CDR3 size: 19 residues. The CDR3 DNA reads TGCGCCAGCAGTTCCTCCCTTGGGACAGGGAGTGAGGGGGCCAACGTCCTGACTTTC. It translates to CASSSSLGTGSEGANVLTF. The full variable domain, with the rest looked up from reference TRBV28 and TRBJ2-6, is DVKVTQSSRYLVKRTGEKVFLECVQDMDHENMFWYRQDPGLGLRLIYFSYDVKMKEKGDIPEGYSVSREKKERFSLILESASTNQTSMYLCASSSSLGTGSEGANVLTFGAGSRLTVL.

This clonotype has only a few counts. This rearrangement joins TRBV20-1 to TRBJ2-5, with 12 bases identical to TRBD2. The J call could be wrong; TRBJ2-1 is a better fit for the DNA end. CDR3 length: 14 residues. The germline CDR1 and CDR2 sequences are DFQATT and SNEGSKA (reference sequence). The CDR3 reads CSTSLAGGYNEQFF. The CDR3 DNA reads as TGCAGTACGTCACTAGCGGGGGGATACAATGAGCAGTTCTTC.

The CDR3 region has the DNA TGTGCCAGCTCACCACGGCCGGGGTCCTACGAGCAGTACTTC. Protein product: CASSPRPGSYEQYF. The chain employs TRBV18 and TRBJ2-7; perhaps TRBD2 as D (5 bases). Germline assignment: CDR1 KGHSH and CDR2 LQKENI. The CDR3 runs 14 residues. The V end was cut by 1 base, the J end by 1 base, with 8 bases between.

The chain combines TRBV20-1 with TRBJ2-5; 7 positions match TRBD2. Trimming removed 5 bases from V and 11 bases from J; junction bases left unmatched: 17. The germline CDR1 and CDR2 sequences are DFQATT and SNEGSKA (reference sequence). The CDR3 is 14 residues long. In DNA, the CDR3 is TGCAGTGCTCAAAGCGGATCCATTGGGGGGGAGCAGTACTTC. Protein: CSAQSGSIGGEQYF.

This clonotype was counted between two and nine times. The chain employs TRBV7-9 and TRBJ2-2; D might be TRBD1 or TRBD2, each matching 5 bases. Germline V gene data show CDR1 as SEHNR and CDR2 as FQNEAQ (reference sequence). The V end was cut by 2 bases, the J end by 1 base, with 11 bases between. The CDR3 is 16 residues long. The chain's CDR3 is CASSLLGRGNTGELFF. CDR3 DNA sequence: TGTGCCAGCAGCTTATTGGGACGGGGGAACACCGGGGAGCTGTTTTTT.

This clonotype has more than one count but fewer than ten. V gene TRBV7-9 combines with J gene TRBJ1-2, with D unresolved. The V gene lost 2 bases and the J gene lost 6 bases, with 13 bases spanning the gap. The CDR3 length is 14 residues. Germline values: CDR1 SEHNR, CDR2 FQNEAQ (reference sequence). The CDR3 DNA follows: TGTGCCAGCAGCTTATCTGGACCAAGCAATGGCTACACCTTC. It yields the protein CASSLSGPSNGYTF.

This clonotype showed up just a few times. The gene calls are TRBV28 and TRBJ1-2; D is ambiguous. This CDR3 comprises 11 residues. V was pared by 6 bases and J by 8 bases, with 10 bases between. Germline lookup yields CDR1 MDHEN and CDR2 SYDVKM. For the CDR3, the DNA is TGTGCCAGCAGCCATCCCTCCGGCTACACCTTC. Translated, it gives CASSHPSGYTF.

This clonotype was counted between two and nine times. The genes are TRBV28 and TRBJ1-2, with TRBD1 matching over 8 bases. With V trimmed by 5 bases and J by 2 bases, 13 bases remained unmatched. The CDR3 extends over 17 amino acids. Per germline, CDR1 MDHEN and CDR2 SYDVKM. The CDR3 nucleotides read TGTGCCAGCAGTCCGCCTTTCCAGGGGGCGATCAACTATGGCTACACCTTC. Translating it yields CASSPPFQGAINYGYTF.

The V and J genes are TRBV28 and TRBJ1-5; perhaps TRBD1 as D (5 bases). Germline CDR1 is MDHEN and CDR2 is SYDVKM. There are 15 residues in the CDR3. Trimming took off 2 bases at V and 7 bases at J, with 15 bases between the two ends. The CDR3 region is CASSLAGQAEQPQHF. DNA of the CDR3: TGTGCCAGCAGTTTAGCGGGGCAGGCGGAGCAGCCCCAGCATTTT.